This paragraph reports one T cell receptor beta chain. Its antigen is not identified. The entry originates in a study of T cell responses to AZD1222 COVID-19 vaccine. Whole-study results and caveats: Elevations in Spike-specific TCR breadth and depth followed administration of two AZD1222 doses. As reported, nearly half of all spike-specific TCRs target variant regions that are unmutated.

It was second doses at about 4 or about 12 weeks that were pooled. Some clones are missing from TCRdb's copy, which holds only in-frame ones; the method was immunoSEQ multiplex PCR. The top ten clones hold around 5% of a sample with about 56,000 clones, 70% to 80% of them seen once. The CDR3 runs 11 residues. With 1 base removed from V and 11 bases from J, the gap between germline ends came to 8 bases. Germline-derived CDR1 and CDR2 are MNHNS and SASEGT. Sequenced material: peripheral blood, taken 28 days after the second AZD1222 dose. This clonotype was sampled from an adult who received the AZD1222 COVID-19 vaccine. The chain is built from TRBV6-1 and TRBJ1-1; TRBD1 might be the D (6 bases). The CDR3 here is CASSEEGGAFF. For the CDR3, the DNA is TGTGCCAGCAGTGAAGAAGGGGGGGCTTTCTTT.